A selection of T cell receptor beta chains follows, all from one sample in a study of cytomegalovirus exposure and HLA in healthy donors. This table comes from immunoSEQ multiplex PCR, and its TCRdb copy is limited to in-frame clones, with some not included. Of 220,000 or so clones listed, 60% to 80% are singletons. The material sequenced was PBMCs. These receptors all stem from a woman in her thirties in good health and CMV-seronegative. The CDR3 runs from the conserved cysteine through the conserved F or W. The D gene is left open where the match is weak. Where a row states a size, it is once, few, many or the class of an expanded clone; other rows omit it.

D: TRBD1
V: TRBV30
size: once
J: TRBJ1-4
CDR3: CAWSNRGLGWSEKLFF
DNA: TGTGCCTGGAGTAACAGGGGGCTAGGTTGGAGTGAAAAACTGTTTTTT

D: .
V: TRBV10-3
size: .
J: TRBJ1-1
CDR3: CAISESSTVLTEAFF
DNA: TGTGCCATCAGTGAGTCCTCGACAGTGTTGACTGAAGCTTTCTTT

D: TRBD1
V: TRBV9
size: .
J: TRBJ2-2
CDR3: CASSRQGNTGELFF
DNA: TGTGCCAGCAGCCGACAGGGGAACACCGGGGAGCTGTTTTTT

D: .
V: TRBV11-2
size: once
J: TRBJ1-3
CDR3: CASSPLVFSGNTIYF
DNA: TGTGCCAGCAGCCCGCTAGTGTTCTCTGGAAACACCATATATTTT

D: TRBD1
V: TRBV11-3
size: .
J: TRBJ2-5
CDR3: CASSPRDRGEETQYF
DNA: TGTGCCAGCAGCCCCCGGGACAGGGGTGAAGAGACCCAGTACTTC

D: .
V: TRBV9
size: few
J: TRBJ2-7
CDR3: CASSVLGGAYEQYF
DNA: TGTGCCAGCAGCGTCTTAGGGGGAGCCTACGAGCAGTACTTC

D: TRBD2
V: TRBV5-1
size: .
J: TRBJ2-2
CDR3: CASSFGTSGRAAVGELFF
DNA: TGCGCCAGCAGCTTCGGGACTAGCGGGAGGGCGGCGGTCGGGGAGCTGTTTTTT

D: .
V: TRBV11-3
size: once
J: TRBJ2-1
CDR3: CASSLVSLADSYNEQFF
DNA: TGTGCCAGCAGCTTAGTCTCCCTAGCTGACTCCTACAATGAGCAGTTCTTC

D: TRBD1
V: TRBV27
size: .
J: TRBJ1-6
CDR3: CASSPNRGSPLHF
DNA: TGTGCCAGCAGTCCCAACAGGGGTTCACCCCTCCACTTT

D: .
V: TRBV28
size: few
J: TRBJ2-2
CDR3: CASSFETQNTGELFF
DNA: TGTGCCAGCAGTTTCGAGACTCAGAACACCGGGGAGCTGTTTTTT

D: .
V: TRBV5-6
size: once
J: TRBJ2-5
CDR3: CASSLSGFETQYF
DNA: TGTGCCAGCAGCTTGTCAGGGTTTGAGACCCAGTACTTC

D: TRBD1
V: TRBV5-6
size: .
J: TRBJ1-6
CDR3: CASSFTQDRAWSPLHF
DNA: TGTGCCAGCAGCTTCACACAGGACAGGGCTTGGTCACCCCTCCACTTT

D: TRBD1
V: TRBV19
size: .
J: TRBJ1-5
CDR3: CASSTPDRGLGQPQHF
DNA: TGTGCCAGTAGTACCCCTGACAGGGGGCTGGGTCAGCCCCAGCATTTT

D: .
V: TRBV6-1
size: .
J: TRBJ2-1
CDR3: CASSDTLASSYNEQFF
DNA: TGTGCCAGCAGTGACACTCTAGCCAGCTCCTACAATGAGCAGTTCTTC

D: .
V: TRBV4-1
size: .
J: TRBJ2-5
CDR3: CASSQSGLRETQYF
DNA: TGCGCCAGCAGCCAATCGGGACTCCGGGAGACCCAGTACTTC

D: TRBD2
V: TRBV11-3
size: .
J: TRBJ2-7
CDR3: CASSGAGARSYEQYF
DNA: TGTGCCAGCAGTGGAGCGGGAGCAAGGTCCTACGAGCAGTACTTC

D: TRBD1
V: TRBV6-1
size: .
J: TRBJ1-1
CDR3: CASRSGQVDEAFF
DNA: TGTGCCAGCAGATCCGGACAGGTCGATGAAGCTTTCTTT

D: .
V: TRBV5-1
size: once
J: TRBJ2-5
CDR3: CASSPRTQETQYF
DNA: TGCGCCAGCAGCCCTAGAACTCAAGAGACCCAGTACTTC

D: .
V: TRBV19
size: .
J: TRBJ2-1
CDR3: CASSILVSSYNEQFF
DNA: TGTGCCAGTAGTATTTTGGTTAGCTCCTACAATGAGCAGTTCTTC

D: .
V: TRBV12-5
size: .
J: TRBJ1-2
CDR3: CASGLEGQGGGYTF
DNA: TGTGCTAGTGGTTTGGAAGGTCAGGGAGGTGGCTACACCTTC

D: .
V: TRBV21-1
size: .
J: TRBJ1-3
CDR3: CASSKGTFRGRGGNTIYF
DNA: TGTGCCAGCAGCAAAGGTACATTTAGGGGGCGAGGAGGAAACACCATATATTTT

D: .
V: TRBV11-2
size: .
J: TRBJ2-7
CDR3: CASSLGTGYEQYF
DNA: TGTGCCAGCAGCTTAGGAACAGGATACGAGCAGTACTTC

D: .
V: TRBV13
size: .
J: TRBJ1-1
CDR3: CASSLVSVGQNTEAFF
DNA: TGTGCCAGCAGCTTAGTAAGCGTGGGACAGAACACTGAAGCTTTCTTT

D: TRBD1
V: TRBV7-3
size: .
J: TRBJ1-2
CDR3: CASSPTGTGGYGYTF
DNA: TGTGCCAGCAGCCCCACCGGGACAGGGGGCTATGGCTACACCTTC

D: TRBD2
V: TRBV2
size: .
J: TRBJ2-1
CDR3: CASTRGTSGAVEYNEQFF
DNA: TGTGCCAGCACCAGGGGAACTAGCGGAGCGGTGGAGTACAATGAGCAGTTCTTC

D: .
V: TRBV9
size: once
J: TRBJ1-1
CDR3: CASSVGADAEAFF
DNA: TGTGCCAGCAGCGTTGGGGCGGACGCTGAAGCTTTCTTT

D: TRBD1
V: TRBV18
size: .
J: TRBJ1-2
CDR3: CASSPGTGDNGYTF
DNA: TGTGCCAGCTCACCGGGGACAGGTGATAATGGCTACACCTTC

D: .
V: TRBV21-1
size: .
J: TRBJ2-2
CDR3: CASSKFRMNRVNTGELFF
DNA: TGTGCCAGCAGCAAATTTCGTATGAACAGGGTGAACACCGGGGAGCTGTTTTTT

D: .
V: TRBV30
size: .
J: TRBJ1-1
CDR3: CAWRPPGTPGTEAFF
DNA: TGTGCCTGGAGGCCCCCCGGGACTCCTGGCACTGAAGCTTTCTTT

D: TRBD2
V: TRBV11-2
size: once
J: TRBJ2-5
CDR3: CASSLTSGEQETQYF
DNA: TGTGCCAGCAGCCTAACTAGCGGGGAACAAGAGACCCAGTACTTC

D: .
V: TRBV2
size: .
J: TRBJ2-7
CDR3: CASSGQSYEQYF
DNA: TGTGCCAGCAGTGGACAGTCCTACGAGCAGTACTTC

D: TRBD1
V: TRBV5-8
size: .
J: TRBJ2-6
CDR3: CASSWIQGAGANVLTF
DNA: TGTGCCAGCAGCTGGATCCAGGGGGCGGGGGCCAACGTCCTGACTTTC

D: TRBD1
V: TRBV4-2
size: .
J: TRBJ2-7
CDR3: CASSPRTGLPYEQYF
DNA: TGTGCCAGCAGCCCCAGGACAGGTCTTCCCTACGAGCAGTACTTC

D: TRBD1
V: TRBV13
size: .
J: TRBJ2-6
CDR3: CASSAQGAGANVLTF
DNA: TGTGCCAGCAGCGCTCAGGGGGCTGGGGCCAACGTCCTGACTTTC

D: TRBD2
V: TRBV11-1
size: .
J: TRBJ2-3
CDR3: CASSPRGLAGGSTQYF
DNA: TGTGCCAGCAGCCCCCGGGGACTAGCGGGAGGGAGTACGCAGTATTTT

D: .
V: TRBV6-5
size: .
J: TRBJ1-4
CDR3: CASSYDRNNEKLFF
DNA: TGTGCCAGCAGTTACGACAGGAATAATGAAAAACTGTTTTTT

D: TRBD2
V: TRBV18
size: .
J: TRBJ2-5
CDR3: CASSPFRGDQKETQYF
DNA: TGTGCCAGCTCACCCTTTCGGGGGGATCAGAAAGAGACCCAGTACTTC

D: TRBD1
V: TRBV4-1
size: .
J: TRBJ2-7
CDR3: CASSPGTGGSYEQYF
DNA: TGCGCCAGCAGCCCCGGGACAGGGGGAAGCTACGAGCAGTACTTC

D: .
V: TRBV30
size: .
J: TRBJ1-5
CDR3: CAWDPGDSNQPQHF
DNA: TGTGCCTGGGACCCAGGGGACAGCAATCAGCCCCAGCATTTT

D: TRBD1
V: TRBV10-3
size: .
J: TRBJ2-7
CDR3: CAISEPYRGAYEQYF
DNA: TGTGCCATCAGTGAGCCTTACAGGGGAGCCTACGAGCAGTACTTC

D: .
V: TRBV10-3
size: .
J: TRBJ1-2
CDR3: CAISVDSYSGYTF
DNA: TGTGCCATCAGTGTAGACAGCTACTCAGGCTACACCTTC

D: .
V: TRBV18
size: once
J: TRBJ2-7
CDR3: CASSLSGQAGYGQYF
DNA: TGTGCCAGCTCCCTCTCTGGCCAGGCAGGCTACGGGCAGTACTTC

D: .
V: TRBV29-1
size: .
J: TRBJ2-7
CDR3: CSVEDEVYEQYF
DNA: TGCAGCGTTGAAGACGAGGTCTACGAGCAGTACTTC

D: .
V: TRBV15
size: .
J: TRBJ1-2
CDR3: CATSGGLDYGYTF
DNA: TGTGCCACCTCCGGAGGGCTCGACTATGGCTACACCTTC

D: .
V: TRBV9
size: .
J: TRBJ2-1
CDR3: CASSVGASTYNEQFF
DNA: TGTGCCAGCAGCGTAGGAGCTAGCACCTACAATGAGCAGTTCTTC

D: TRBD2
V: TRBV5-8
size: .
J: TRBJ2-7
CDR3: CASSLLGGAYEQYF
DNA: TGTGCCAGCAGCTTACTTGGGGGGGCCTACGAGCAGTACTTC